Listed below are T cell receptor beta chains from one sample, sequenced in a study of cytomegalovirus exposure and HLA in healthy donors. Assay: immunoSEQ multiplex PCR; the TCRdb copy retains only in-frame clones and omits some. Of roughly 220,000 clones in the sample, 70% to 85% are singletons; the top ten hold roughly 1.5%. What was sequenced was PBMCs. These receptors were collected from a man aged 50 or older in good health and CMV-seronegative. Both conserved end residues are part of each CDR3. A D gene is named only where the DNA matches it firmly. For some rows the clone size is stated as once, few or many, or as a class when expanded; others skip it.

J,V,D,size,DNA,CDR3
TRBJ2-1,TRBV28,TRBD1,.,TGTGCCAGCAGGGGAACAGGGGTCGGTGAGCAGTTCTTC,CASRGTGVGEQFF
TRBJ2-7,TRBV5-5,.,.,TGTGCCAGCAGCTTGGTCAGGGCCCACTTAGAGCAGTACTTC,CASSLVRAHLEQYF
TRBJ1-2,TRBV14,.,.,TGTGCCAGCGGGGCAAGTACTAACTATGGCTACACCTTC,CASGASTNYGYTF
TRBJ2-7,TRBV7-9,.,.,TGTGCCAGCAGCTTAGTCGGGGTTCTCTACGAGCAGTACTTC,CASSLVGVLYEQYF
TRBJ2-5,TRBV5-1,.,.,TGCGCCAGCAGCTTGGGGGACACCGTTAAAGAGACCCAGTACTTC,CASSLGDTVKETQYF
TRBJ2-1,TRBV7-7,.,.,TGTGCCAGCAGCTTAGAGCGTCTGGCGGAGCAGTTCTTC,CASSLERLAEQFF
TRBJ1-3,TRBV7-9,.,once,TGTGCCAGCAGCTTAGGGATCAGGTACAGCACCATATATTTT,CASSLGIRYSTIYF
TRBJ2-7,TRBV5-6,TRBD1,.,TGTGCCAGCAGCAAAACAGGGGACAACTACGAGCAGTACTTC,CASSKTGDNYEQYF
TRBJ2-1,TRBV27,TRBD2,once,TGTGCCAGCAGCGTAGGACTAGCGGAATACAATGAGCAGTTCTTC,CASSVGLAEYNEQFF
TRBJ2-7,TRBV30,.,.,TGTGCCTGGAACCAGGGATTCGGCTCCTACGAGCAGTACTTC,CAWNQGFGSYEQYF
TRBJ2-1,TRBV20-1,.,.,TGCAGTGCTAGTGGAGGAAATGAGCAGTTCTTC,CSASGGNEQFF
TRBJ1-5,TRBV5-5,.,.,TGTGCCAGCAGCTTGGAGCAGGGTTCAAGGCAGCCCCAGCATTTT,CASSLEQGSRQPQHF
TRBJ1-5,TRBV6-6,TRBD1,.,TGTGCCAGCAGTAACATGGGACAGTATCAGCCCCAGCATTTT,CASSNMGQYQPQHF
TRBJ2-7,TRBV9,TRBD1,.,TGTGCCAGCAGCTCAAGACCCGGGACAGGGGGAGAGCAGTACTTC,CASSSRPGTGGEQYF
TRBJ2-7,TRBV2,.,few,TGTGCCAGCAGTGATCAGACAGCTACCTACGAGCAGTACTTC,CASSDQTATYEQYF
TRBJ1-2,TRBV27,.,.,TGTGCCAGCAGTTTTCGCCCCAACACCCAGGGATACTATGGCTACACCTTC,CASSFRPNTQGYYGYTF
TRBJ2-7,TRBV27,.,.,TGTGCCAGCAGCTCTCCCGGACAGTTCTACGAGCAGTACTTC,CASSSPGQFYEQYF
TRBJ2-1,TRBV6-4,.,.,TGTGCCAGCAGCGCCGCGGGCGGGAATGAGCAGTTCTTC,CASSAAGGNEQFF
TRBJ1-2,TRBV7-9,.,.,TGTGCCAGCAGCCCCAGGGATGGCTATGGCTACACCTTC,CASSPRDGYGYTF
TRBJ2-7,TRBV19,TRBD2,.,TGTGCCAGTAGTGGAGGGAGGGACTACGAGCAGTACTTC,CASSGGRDYEQYF
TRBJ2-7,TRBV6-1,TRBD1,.,TGTGCCAGCAGTGTTCTCCGGGACAGGCGTTACGAGCAGTACTTC,CASSVLRDRRYEQYF
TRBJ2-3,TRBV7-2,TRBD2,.,TGTGCCAGCAGCGATAGCGGGAGAAGTACAGATACGCAGTATTTT,CASSDSGRSTDTQYF
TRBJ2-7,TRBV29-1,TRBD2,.,TGCAGCGTTATCACTAGCGGGACTACCTACGAGCAGTACTTC,CSVITSGTTYEQYF
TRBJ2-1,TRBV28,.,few,TGTGCCAGCAGGCCCCAAGGGGGAAAGAGGGTTAGCTCCTACAATGAGCAGTTCTTC,CASRPQGGKRVSSYNEQFF
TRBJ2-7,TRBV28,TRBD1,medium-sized,TGTGCCAGCAGTTTGACAGGGCCCTACGAGCAGTACTTC,CASSLTGPYEQYF
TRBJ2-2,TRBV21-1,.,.,TGTGCCAGCAGCCTCGGAGGGGAGGGGGACACCGGGGAGCTGTTTTTT,CASSLGGEGDTGELFF
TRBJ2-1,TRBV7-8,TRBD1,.,TGTGCCAGCAGCTCCGGGACAGGGGGCGAGTACGTACGCAATGAGCAGTTCTTC,CASSSGTGGEYVRNEQFF
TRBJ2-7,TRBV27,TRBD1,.,TGTGCCAGCAGGCCCAGGGACAGGCCCTTAAACGAGCAGTACTTC,CASRPRDRPLNEQYF
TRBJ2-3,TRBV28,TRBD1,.,TGTGCCAGCAGCCAGGGGGCGGGAGATACGCAGTATTTT,CASSQGAGDTQYF
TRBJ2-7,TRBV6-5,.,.,TGTGCCAGCAGTTTCGTGTCCTCCTACGAGCAGTACTTC,CASSFVSSYEQYF
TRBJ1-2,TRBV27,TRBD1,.,TGTGCCAGCAGTCCTCTAGGGGGCGCCTATGGGTATGGCTACACCTTC,CASSPLGGAYGYGYTF
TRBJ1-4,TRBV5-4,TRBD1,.,TGTGCCAGCAGCTTACGGACAGGGGAGGAAAAACTGTTTTTT,CASSLRTGEEKLFF
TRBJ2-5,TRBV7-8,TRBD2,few,TGTGCCAGCAGCCCACGGCTGCGGGAGGGCCGGAAGACCCAGTACTTC,CASSPRLREGRKTQYF
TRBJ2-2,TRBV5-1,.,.,TGCGCCAGCAGCTCCCGAGGGGGAGGGGCCACCGGGGAGCTGTTTTTT,CASSSRGGGATGELFF
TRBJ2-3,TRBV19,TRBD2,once,TGTGCCAGTAGTATGGCCCCACAGCGGGAGGGCCGGACGCAGTATTTT,CASSMAPQREGRTQYF
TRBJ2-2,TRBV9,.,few,TGTGCCAGCAGCGCCGGCGGGTGGGAGCTGTTTTTT,CASSAGGWELFF
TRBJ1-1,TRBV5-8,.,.,TGTGCCAGCAGCTTGGACCGGCGGGGACCGAACACTGAAGCTTTCTTT,CASSLDRRGPNTEAFF
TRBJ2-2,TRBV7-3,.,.,TGTGCCAGCAGCTCACAATTGGGACAAGCTCGGGAGCTGTTTTTT,CASSSQLGQARELFF
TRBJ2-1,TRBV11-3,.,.,TGTGCCAGCAGCTTAGTTGCGGGGTCGGGGAATGAGCAGTTCTTC,CASSLVAGSGNEQFF
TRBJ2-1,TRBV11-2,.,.,TGTGCCAGCAGCTCTTCGGTTGAGCAGTTCTTC,CASSSSVEQFF
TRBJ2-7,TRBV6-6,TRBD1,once,TGTGCCAGCAGTTACTCGACAGGGGACTGGCCCTACGAGCAGTGCTTC,CASSYSTGDWPYEQCF
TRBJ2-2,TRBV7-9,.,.,TGTGCCAGCAGCTTAGGCGGATTTACCGGGGAGCTGTTTTTT,CASSLGGFTGELFF
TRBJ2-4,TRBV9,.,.,TGTGCCAGCAGCGTAGAAGTGGGGGGACGCAAAAACATTCAGTACTTC,CASSVEVGGRKNIQYF
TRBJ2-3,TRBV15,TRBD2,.,TGTGCCACCAGCGCCCGAGGTGTAGCGGGGTACACAGATACGCAGTATTTT,CATSARGVAGYTDTQYF
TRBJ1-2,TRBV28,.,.,TGTGCCAGCAGTCCACCGACAGTTAACTATGGCTACACCTTC,CASSPPTVNYGYTF
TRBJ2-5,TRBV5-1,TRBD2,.,TGCGCCAGCAGCTTGAGGCTAGCGGGAGTGGAGACCCAGTACTTC,CASSLRLAGVETQYF
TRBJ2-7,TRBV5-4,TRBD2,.,TGTGCCAGCAGCTCCACTAGCGCCGGGGTTTACGAGCAGTACTTC,CASSSTSAGVYEQYF
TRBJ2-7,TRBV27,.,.,TGTGCCAGCAGTTTAAGCAGGATCTCATACGAGCAGTACTTC,CASSLSRISYEQYF
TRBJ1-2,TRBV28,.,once,TGTGCCAGCGTCCGGGGGGGGAACTATGGCTACACCTTC,CASVRGGNYGYTF
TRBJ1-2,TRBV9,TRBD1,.,TGTGCCAGCAGCGTAGATTCCAGGACAGGGGGCATTGGCTACACCTTC,CASSVDSRTGGIGYTF
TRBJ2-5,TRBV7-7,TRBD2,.,TGTGCTAGCAGCTTAGGAGCGGGAGCAGAGACCCAGTACTTC,CASSLGAGAETQYF
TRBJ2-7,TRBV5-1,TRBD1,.,TGCGCCAGCAGGGCCCCCGAACAGGGGGCGATCTACGAGCAGTACTTC,CASRAPEQGAIYEQYF
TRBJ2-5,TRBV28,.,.,TGTGCCAGCAGTTCAGGACAGTTTCAAGAGACCCAGTACTTC,CASSSGQFQETQYF